A single sample is the source of the 21 T cell receptor beta chains below, sequenced in a study of siplizumab effects on memory and regulatory T cells. Clones were read by immunoSEQ multiplex PCR, and TCRdb kept only the in-frame ones, dropping some. Here the sample spans some 87,000 clones, 80% to 90% being singletons. The sequencing sample was made of CD4+ T cells sorted from blood. These receptors were collected from a human donor in good health.

V gene TRBV5-6 combines with J gene TRBJ2-2; 7 bases are a match to TRBD1. The CDR3 is made up of 16 amino acids. V lost 1 base and J lost 2; bases outside the gene matches: 5. Germline V lookup: CDR1 SGHDT, CDR2 YYEEEE. CDR3 sequence reads: CASSLQGQLNTGELFF. CDR3 sequence (DNA): TGTGCCAGCAGCTTGCAGGGACAGCTAAACACCGGGGAGCTGTTTTTT.

The chain couples TRBV11-3 to TRBJ1-5; no definite D call. CDR3 length equals 13 residues. Trimming took 5 bases from V and 2 from J, leaving 7 bases between them. CDR1 and CDR2 (germline): SGHNT, YENEEA. For the CDR3, the DNA is TGTGCCAGCAGCCAAGGCGGCAATCAGCCCCAGCATTTT. Its translation is CASSQGGNQPQHF. Supplemented by reference TRBV11-3 and TRBJ1-5, the full variable domain reads EAGVVQSPRYKIIEKKQPVAFWCNPISGHNTLYWYLQNLGQGPELLIRYENEEAVDDSQLPKDRFSAERLKGVDSTLKIQPAELGDSAVYLCASSQGGNQPQHFGDGTRLSIL.

The V call is TRBV5-1, the J call TRBJ1-6; 8 nucleotides line up with TRBD1. This CDR3 is 14 amino acids long. V lost 5 bases and J lost 8; bases outside the gene matches: 6. Germline assignment: CDR1 SGHRS and CDR2 YFSETQ. CDR3 amino acids: CASRRTGRDSPLHF. Here the CDR3 DNA reads TGCGCCAGCAGACGGACAGGGAGAGATTCACCCCTCCACTTT.

V is TRBV4-1 and J is TRBJ2-1; 16 bases map to TRBD2. In germline, CDR1 is MGHRA, CDR2 YSYEKL. This CDR3 has 19 residues. After removal of 3 bases from V and 8 bases from J, the junction contained 13 bases not matched to a gene. The CDR3 coding sequence is TGCGCCAGCAGCCACCCGGGACTAGCGGGAGGGCCAGATATCGATGAGCAGTTCTTC. As protein: CASSHPGLAGGPDIDEQFF.

This chain links TRBV11-1 with TRBJ2-6; 10 bases are shared with TRBD2. From germline, CDR1 is SGHAT and CDR2 FQDESV (reference sequence). This CDR3 is built from 18 residues. V lost 4 bases and J lost 0; bases outside the gene matches: 6. The CDR3 nucleotides are TGTGCCAGCAGCTCACAGCGGGAGGGCCGCTCTGGGGCCAACGTCCTGACTTTC. Its protein is CASSSQREGRSGANVLTF.

In its sample, this clone was seen once. This chain connects TRBV5-1 to TRBJ1-2; tentatively, D is TRBD1 (5 bases). V was pared by 1 base and J by 0 bases, with 10 bases between. Germline V gene sequence: CDR1 SGHRS, CDR2 YFSETQ. The CDR3 runs 15 residues. Written as DNA, the CDR3 is TGCGCCAGCAGCTTGCGGGGGGAGGCTAACTATGGCTACACCTTC. Its translation: CASSLRGEANYGYTF.

V is TRBV7-3 and J is TRBJ2-2; D may be TRBD1 or TRBD2 (5 bases each). This CDR3 has 16 residues. V lost 5 bases and J 0 bases, leaving 13 bases between the germline ends. CDR1 and CDR2 (germline): SGHTA, FQGTGA. CDR3 nucleotide sequence: TGTGCCAGCAGCCTCGAGGGGACCTCGAACACCGGGGAGCTGTTTTTT. Translating gives CASSLEGTSNTGELFF.

This chain uses TRBV28 with TRBJ1-4; D gene ambiguous. Trimming took 4 bases from V and 9 from J, leaving 3 bases between them. Germline V gives CDR1 MDHEN, CDR2 SYDVKM. The CDR3 contains 10 residues. The CDR3 nucleotides read TGTGCCAGCAGTTCGCAAAAACTGTTTTTT. Translating gives CASSSQKLFF.

The genes are TRBV7-2 and TRBJ2-1, with 9 bases aligning to TRBD2. There are 16 residues in the CDR3. After removal of 1 base from V and 2 bases from J, the junction contained 3 bases not matched to a gene. Germline V gene sequence: CDR1 SGHTA, CDR2 FQGNSA. CDR3 in amino acids: CASSLGLAGTYNEQFF. The CDR3 bases are TGTGCCAGCAGCTTAGGGCTAGCGGGAACCTACAATGAGCAGTTCTTC.

The sample holds one count of this clone. The V call is TRBV13, the J call TRBJ1-1; maybe TRBD1 (5 bases). The CDR3 runs 15 residues. Trimming took 5 bases from V and 0 from J, leaving 13 bases between them. Per germline, CDR1 PRHDT and CDR2 FYEKMQ (reference sequence). The CDR3 nucleotides read TGTGCCAGCAGCCTCCCCCGGGGGATGAACACTGAAGCTTTCTTT. Amino acids: CASSLPRGMNTEAFF.

CDR3 sequence: CSVAIPGTAEKLFF. The CDR3 coding sequence is TGCAGCGTAGCAATCCCGGGAACCGCTGAAAAACTGTTTTTT. The J gene is TRBJ1-4, the V gene TRBV29-1; no reliable D call. V lost 6 bases and J lost 7, with 18 bases in between. The CDR3 spans 14 residues. Germline V CDR1 and CDR2: SQVTM, ANQGSEA.

This clone was recorded a few times. The chain joins TRBV11-2 to TRBJ1-1; the D is unclear. V was trimmed by 5 bases and J by 0 bases, leaving 4 bases between them. Germline V lookup: CDR1 SGHAT, CDR2 FQNNGV. The length of the CDR3 is 12 residues. The DNA for the CDR3 is TGTGCCAGCAGCCTGATGAACACTGAAGCTTTCTTT. Residues: CASSLMNTEAFF. Complete variable domain (other parts from reference TRBV11-2 and TRBJ1-1): EAGVAQSPRYKIIEKRQSVAFWCNPISGHATLYWYQQILGQGPKLLIQFQNNGVVDDSQLPKDRFSAERLKGVDSTLKIQPAKLEDSAVYLCASSLMNTEAFFGQGTRLTVV.

The chain recombines TRBV7-6 with TRBJ2-1, with a tentative D call TRBD2 (5 bases). Trimming cost V 5 bases and J 2 bases, with 13 bases left between them. Germline values: CDR1 SGHVS, CDR2 FNYEAQ. The CDR3 is 15 residues long. CDR3 sequence reads: CASSPGWTAYNEQFF. DNA of the CDR3: TGTGCCAGCAGCCCGGGGTGGACCGCCTACAATGAGCAGTTCTTC.

The chain has TRBV6-1 and TRBJ1-5; D is ambiguous. CDR1 and CDR2 from the germline V gene are MNHNS and SASEGT. CDR3 length: 12 residues. Trimming left V 6 bases short and J 2 bases short, with 5 bases between. DNA for the CDR3: TGTGCCAGCAGGGAGGGCAATCAGCCCCAGCATTTT. Its translation is CASREGNQPQHF.

The J gene is TRBJ2-7, the V gene TRBV30; 12 nucleotides align to TRBD2. Trimming took 0 bases from V and 2 from J; bases not matched to a gene: 2. CDR3 length: 15 residues. The germline V gene encodes CDR1 GTSNPN and CDR2 SVGIG (reference sequence). The CDR3 spells CAWSVLAGGTYEQYF. The CDR3 DNA sequence: TGTGCCTGGAGTGTACTAGCGGGAGGTACCTACGAGCAGTACTTC. The full variable domain, with the rest looked up from reference TRBV30 and TRBJ2-7, is SQTIHQWPATLVQPVGSPLSLECTVEGTSNPNLYWYRQAAGRGLQLLFYSVGIGQISSEVPQNLSASRPQDRQFILSSKKLLLSDSGFYLCAWSVLAGGTYEQYFGPGTRLTVT.

The chain combines TRBV5-1 with TRBJ1-2; D gene unclear. The CDR3 runs 15 residues. The germline gives CDR1 SGHRS, CDR2 YFSETQ. V was shortened by 3 bases and J by 2 bases, with 14 bases between the two germline ends. This CDR3 reads CASSSNGNGNYGYTF. The CDR3 DNA reads TGCGCCAGCAGCTCCAATGGGAACGGAAACTATGGCTACACCTTC.

The count of this clone is one. The V and J genes are TRBV20-1 and TRBJ2-5; D call uncertain. CDR3 length: 11 residues. The V gene's germline CDR1 is DFQATT and CDR2 SNEGSKA (reference sequence). The CDR3, as DNA: TGCAGCGGCGTAACGGAAGAGACCCAGTACTTC. Residues: CSGVTEETQYF.

The CDR3 loop reads CAWRSQGGSLEEYF. The CDR3, as DNA: TGTGCCTGGAGATCTCAGGGGGGGTCTTTAGAAGAGTACTTC. This chain connects TRBV30 to TRBJ2-4; D is possibly TRBD1 or TRBD2 (7 bases each). The V gene's germline CDR1 is GTSNPN and CDR2 SVGIG (reference sequence). The CDR3 is 14 amino acids. With 3 bases removed from V and 14 bases from J, the gap between germline ends came to 23 bases.

V and J are TRBV30 and TRBJ2-3, with D possibly being TRBD1 (6 bases). The CDR3 has 15 residues. Germline loops: CDR1 GTSNPN, CDR2 SVGIG (reference sequence). The ends were cut back, 3 bases at V and 3 bases at J, with 16 bases in the middle. CDR3 loop: CAWSPGTGKTDTQYF. DNA of the CDR3: TGTGCCTGGAGCCCCGGAACAGGGAAGACAGATACGCAGTATTTT.

This clone has only one observation. The chain carries TRBV27 and TRBJ1-1; D perhaps matches TRBD1 (5 bases). The V end lost 1 base, the J end lost 5 bases, and 14 bases lay between the germline ends. The CDR3 length is 15 residues. Germline values: CDR1 MNHEY, CDR2 SMNVEV (reference sequence). The CDR3 DNA follows: TGTGCCAGCAGTTTATTTGGGCAGGGCGGGACTGAAGCTTTCTTT. It is translated as CASSLFGQGGTEAFF.

V and J are TRBV5-4 and TRBJ2-6; D call uncertain. Per germline, CDR1 SGHNT and CDR2 YYREEE (reference sequence). With 4 bases removed from V and 0 bases from J, the gap between germline ends came to 8 bases. The CDR3 runs to 15 residues. CDR3 coding DNA: TGTGCCAGCAGCCAAGATCACTCTGGGGCCAACGTCCTGACTTTC. This translates into CASSQDHSGANVLTF.